This T cell receptor beta chain was found in a study of blood T cell repertoires in COVID-19. Sequencing was performed with immunoSEQ multiplex PCR; in TCRdb, only in-frame clones are kept and a portion is missing. The sample lists approximately 180,000 clones, roughly 90% seen once, with about 1.2% in the top ten. With V trimmed by 4 bases and J by 1 base, 4 bases remained unmatched. Germline-derived CDR1 and CDR2 are KGHDR and SFDVKD. The CDR3 contains 16 residues. The origin of this receptor is a human donor with acute COVID-19. The donor label of this sample is uncertain. The chain is built from TRBV24-1 and TRBJ1-5, with 9 bases aligning to TRBD1. Sequenced input: PBMCs or T cells enriched from blood (not recorded which). The CDR3 DNA reads TGTGCCACCAGTGAAGGAGGGACAGGGAGCAATCAGCCCCAGCATTTT. Its protein is CATSEGGTGSNQPQHF.